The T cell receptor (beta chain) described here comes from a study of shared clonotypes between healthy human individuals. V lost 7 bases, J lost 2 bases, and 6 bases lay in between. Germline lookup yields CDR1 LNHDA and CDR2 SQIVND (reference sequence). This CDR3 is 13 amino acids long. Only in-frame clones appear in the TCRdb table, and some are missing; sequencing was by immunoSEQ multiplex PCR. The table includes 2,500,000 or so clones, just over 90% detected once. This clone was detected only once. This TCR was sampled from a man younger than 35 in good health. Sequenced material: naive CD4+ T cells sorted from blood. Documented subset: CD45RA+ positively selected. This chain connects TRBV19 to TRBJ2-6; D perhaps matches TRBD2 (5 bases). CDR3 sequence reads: CASMEAGANVLTF. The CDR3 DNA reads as TGTGCCAGTATGGAGGCTGGGGCCAACGTCCTGACTTTC. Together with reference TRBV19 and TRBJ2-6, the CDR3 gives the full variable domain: DGGITQSPKYLFRKEGQNVTLSCEQNLNHDAMYWYRQDPGQGLRLIYYSQIVNDFQKGDIAEGYSVSREKKESFPLTVTSAQKNPTAFYLCASMEAGANVLTFGAGSRLTVL.